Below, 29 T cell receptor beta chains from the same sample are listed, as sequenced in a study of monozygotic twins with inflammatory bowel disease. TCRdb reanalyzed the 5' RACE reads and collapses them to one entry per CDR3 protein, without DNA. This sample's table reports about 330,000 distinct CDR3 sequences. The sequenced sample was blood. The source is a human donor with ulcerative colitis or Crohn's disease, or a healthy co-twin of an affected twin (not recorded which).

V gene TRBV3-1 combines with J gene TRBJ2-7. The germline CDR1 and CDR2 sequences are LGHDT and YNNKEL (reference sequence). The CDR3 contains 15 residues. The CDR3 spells CASSQDAASPYEQYF.

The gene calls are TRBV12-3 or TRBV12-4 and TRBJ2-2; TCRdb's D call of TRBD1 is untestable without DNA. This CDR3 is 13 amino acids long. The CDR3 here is CASSSTGTGELFF.

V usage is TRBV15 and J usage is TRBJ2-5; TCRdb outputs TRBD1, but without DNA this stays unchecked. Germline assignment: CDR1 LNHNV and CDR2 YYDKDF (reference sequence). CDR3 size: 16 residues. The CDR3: CATSRELRGQDETQYF.

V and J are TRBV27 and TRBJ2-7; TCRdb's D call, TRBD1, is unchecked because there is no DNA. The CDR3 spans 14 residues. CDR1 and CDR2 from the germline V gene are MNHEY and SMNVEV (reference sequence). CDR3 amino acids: CASSLGQGFVEQYF.

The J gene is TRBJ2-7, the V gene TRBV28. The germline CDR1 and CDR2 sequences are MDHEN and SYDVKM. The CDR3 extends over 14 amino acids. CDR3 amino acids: CASRPNLDTLEQYF.

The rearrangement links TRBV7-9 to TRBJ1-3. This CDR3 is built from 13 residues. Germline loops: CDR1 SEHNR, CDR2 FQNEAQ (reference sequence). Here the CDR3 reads CASTPRSSYTIYF.

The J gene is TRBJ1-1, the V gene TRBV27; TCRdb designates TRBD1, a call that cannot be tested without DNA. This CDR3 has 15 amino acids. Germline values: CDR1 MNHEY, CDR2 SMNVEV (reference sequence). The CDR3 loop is CASSLYGGPNTEAFF.

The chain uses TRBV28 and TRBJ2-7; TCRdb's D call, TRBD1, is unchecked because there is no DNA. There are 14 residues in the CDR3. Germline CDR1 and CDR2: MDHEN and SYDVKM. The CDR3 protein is CASSNRKSGYEQYF.

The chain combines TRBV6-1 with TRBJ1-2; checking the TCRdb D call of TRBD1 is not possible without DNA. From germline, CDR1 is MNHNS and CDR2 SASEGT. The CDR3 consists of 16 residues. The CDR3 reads CASSEPGVGNNYGYTF.

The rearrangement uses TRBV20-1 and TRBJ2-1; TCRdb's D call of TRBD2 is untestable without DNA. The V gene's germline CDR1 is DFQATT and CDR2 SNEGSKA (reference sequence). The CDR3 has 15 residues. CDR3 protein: CSAGATSGRKNEQFF.

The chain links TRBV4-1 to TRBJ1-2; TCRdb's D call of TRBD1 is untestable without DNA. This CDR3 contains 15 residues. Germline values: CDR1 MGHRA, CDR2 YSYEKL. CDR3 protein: CASSPFGAANYGYTF.

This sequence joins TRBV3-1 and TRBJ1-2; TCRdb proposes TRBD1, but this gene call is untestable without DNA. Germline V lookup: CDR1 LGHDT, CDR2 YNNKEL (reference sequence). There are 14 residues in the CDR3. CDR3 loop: CASSQDTGGRGYTF.

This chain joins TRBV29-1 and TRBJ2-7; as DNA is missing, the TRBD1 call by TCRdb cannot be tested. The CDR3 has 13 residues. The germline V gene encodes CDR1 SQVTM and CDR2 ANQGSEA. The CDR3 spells CSVLTGLSYEQYF.

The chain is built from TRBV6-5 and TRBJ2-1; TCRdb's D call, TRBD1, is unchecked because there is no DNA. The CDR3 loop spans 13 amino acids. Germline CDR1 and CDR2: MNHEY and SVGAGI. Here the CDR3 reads CASSCTGSNEQFF.

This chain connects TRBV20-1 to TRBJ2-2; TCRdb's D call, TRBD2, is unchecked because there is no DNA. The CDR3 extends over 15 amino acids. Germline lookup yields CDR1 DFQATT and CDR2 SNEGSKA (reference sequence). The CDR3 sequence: CSARKTGLDGGELFF.

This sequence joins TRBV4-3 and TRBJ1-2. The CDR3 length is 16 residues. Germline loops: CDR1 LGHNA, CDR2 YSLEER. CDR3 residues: CASSQEGGRPYHGYTF.

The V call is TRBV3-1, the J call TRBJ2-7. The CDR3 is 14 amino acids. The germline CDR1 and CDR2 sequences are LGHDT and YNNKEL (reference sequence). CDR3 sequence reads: CASSRASDSYEQYF.

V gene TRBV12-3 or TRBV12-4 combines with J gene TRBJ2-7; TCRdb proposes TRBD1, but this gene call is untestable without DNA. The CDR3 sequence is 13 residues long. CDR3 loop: CASSLWRGYEQYF.

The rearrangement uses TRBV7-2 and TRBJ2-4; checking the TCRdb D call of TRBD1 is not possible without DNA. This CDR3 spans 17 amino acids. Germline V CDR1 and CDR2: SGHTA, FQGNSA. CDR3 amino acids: CASSSTLRGAKTNIQYF. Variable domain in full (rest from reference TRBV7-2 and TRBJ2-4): GAGVSQSPSNKVTEKGKDVELRCDPISGHTALYWYRQSLGQGLEFLIYFQGNSAPDKSGLPSDRFSAERTGGSVSTLTIQRTQQEDSAVYLCASSSTLRGAKTNIQYFGAGTRLSVL.

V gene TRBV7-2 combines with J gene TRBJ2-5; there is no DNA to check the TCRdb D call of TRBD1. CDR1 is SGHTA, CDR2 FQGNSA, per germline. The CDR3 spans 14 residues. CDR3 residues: CASSTWDPQETQYF.

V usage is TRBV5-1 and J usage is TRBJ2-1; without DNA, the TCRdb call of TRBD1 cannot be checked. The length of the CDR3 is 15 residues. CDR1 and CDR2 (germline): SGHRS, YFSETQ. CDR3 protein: CASSLTGATYNEQFF.

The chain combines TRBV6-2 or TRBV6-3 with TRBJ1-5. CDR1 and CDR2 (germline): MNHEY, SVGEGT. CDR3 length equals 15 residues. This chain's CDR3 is CASSLRPTSNQPQHF.

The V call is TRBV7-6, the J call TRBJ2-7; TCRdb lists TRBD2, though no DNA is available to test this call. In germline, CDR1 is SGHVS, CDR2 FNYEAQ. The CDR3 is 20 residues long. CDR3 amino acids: CASSASGKGVPLIPNYEQYF.

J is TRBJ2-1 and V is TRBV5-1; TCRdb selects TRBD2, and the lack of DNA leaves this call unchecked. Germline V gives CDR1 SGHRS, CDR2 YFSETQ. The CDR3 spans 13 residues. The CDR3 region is CASSQTSGRGLFF.

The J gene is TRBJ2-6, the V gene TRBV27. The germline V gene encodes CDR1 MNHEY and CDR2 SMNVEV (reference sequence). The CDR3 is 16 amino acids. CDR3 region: CASSLLPISGANVLTF.

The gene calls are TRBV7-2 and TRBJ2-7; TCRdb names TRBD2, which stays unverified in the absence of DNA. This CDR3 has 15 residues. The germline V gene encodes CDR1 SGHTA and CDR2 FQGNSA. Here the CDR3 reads CASSFSSAISYEQYF. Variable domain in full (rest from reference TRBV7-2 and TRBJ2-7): GAGVSQSPSNKVTEKGKDVELRCDPISGHTALYWYRQSLGQGLEFLIYFQGNSAPDKSGLPSDRFSAERTGGSVSTLTIQRTQQEDSAVYLCASSFSSAISYEQYFGPGTRLTVT.

The CDR3 protein is CASSLAGTSGGSSYNEQFF. The V and J genes are TRBV11-1 and TRBJ2-1; TCRdb lists TRBD2, though no DNA is available to test this call. The germline gives CDR1 SGHAT, CDR2 FQDESV (reference sequence). The CDR3 runs to 19 residues.

CDR3 residues: CSARDRNGSYYGYTF. The chain employs TRBV20-1 and TRBJ1-2. CDR1 is DFQATT and CDR2 is SNEGSKA in the germline V gene (reference sequence). The CDR3 runs to 15 residues.

The CDR3 sequence is CASSLGLAGDYEQYF. The chain is built from TRBV4-1 and TRBJ2-7; no DNA is available, so the TRBD2 call from TCRdb remains unchecked. Per the germline V gene, CDR1 is MGHRA and CDR2 is YSYEKL. The CDR3 covers 15 residues.